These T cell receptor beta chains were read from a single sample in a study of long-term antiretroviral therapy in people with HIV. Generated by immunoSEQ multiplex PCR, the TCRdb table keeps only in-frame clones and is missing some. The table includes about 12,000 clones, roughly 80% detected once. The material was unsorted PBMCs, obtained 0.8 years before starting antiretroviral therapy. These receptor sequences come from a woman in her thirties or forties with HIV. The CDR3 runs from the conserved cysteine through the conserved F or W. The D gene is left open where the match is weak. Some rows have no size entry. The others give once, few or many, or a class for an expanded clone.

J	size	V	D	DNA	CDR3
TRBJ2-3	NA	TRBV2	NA	TGTGCCAGCAGTGGTTCGGCCCGGGGCGGGGATACGCAGTATTTT	CASSGSARGGDTQYF
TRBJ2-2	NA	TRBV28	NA	TGTGCCAGCAGTGGACTGGCGAACACCGGGGAGCTGTTTTTT	CASSGLANTGELFF
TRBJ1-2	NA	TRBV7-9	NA	TGTGCCAGCAGCTTAGATGTTCGCCGAAAGTATGGCTACACCTTC	CASSLDVRRKYGYTF
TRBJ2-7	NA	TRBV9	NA	TGTGCCAGCAGCGTAGACGGGAGAGGCGAGCAGTACTTC	CASSVDGRGEQYF
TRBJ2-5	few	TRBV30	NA	TGTGCCTGGAGTGTTGTTGTGAGGGAAACCCAAGAGACCCAGTACTTC	CAWSVVVRETQETQYF
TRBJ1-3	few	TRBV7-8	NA	TGTGCCAGCAGCTCCCAGGAACAGCGCTCTGGAAACACCATATATTTT	CASSSQEQRSGNTIYF
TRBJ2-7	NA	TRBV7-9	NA	TGTGCCAGCAGCTTTCGTGCCTACGAGCAGTACTTC	CASSFRAYEQYF
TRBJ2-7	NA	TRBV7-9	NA	TGTGCCAGCAGCCATGGGCAGGGAGTATCCTACGAGCAGTACTTC	CASSHGQGVSYEQYF
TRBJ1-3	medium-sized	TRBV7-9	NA	TGTGCCAGCAGCTTAGCGCAGGGGAAAGGTGGAAACACCATATATTTT	CASSLAQGKGGNTIYF
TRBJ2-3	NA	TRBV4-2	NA	TGTGCCAGCAGCCAAGACGGCCTCCGTACAGATACGCAGTATTTT	CASSQDGLRTDTQYF
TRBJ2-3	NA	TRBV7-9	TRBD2	TGTGCCAGCAAAGCGGGAGGCGGCACAGATACGCAGTATTTT	CASKAGGGTDTQYF
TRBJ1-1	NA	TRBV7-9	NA	TGTGCCAGCAGCTCTTTGGAGGGGATGGACGAAGCTTTCTTT	CASSSLEGMDEAFF
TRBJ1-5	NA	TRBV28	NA	TGTGCCAGCAGCCGGGGGCAGCCCCAGCATTTT	CASSRGQPQHF
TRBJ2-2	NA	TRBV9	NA	TGTGCCAGCAGCGTAGGTCGTTGGACAGCTCTAAACACCGGGGAGCTGTTTTTT	CASSVGRWTALNTGELFF
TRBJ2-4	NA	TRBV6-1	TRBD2	TGTGCCAGCAGTGAAGATGGGACTAGCGGGAGTAGAAACATTCAGTACTTC	CASSEDGTSGSRNIQYF
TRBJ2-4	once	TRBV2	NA	TGTGCCAGCAGTGGAACTCAGAGGAACATTCAGTACTTC	CASSGTQRNIQYF
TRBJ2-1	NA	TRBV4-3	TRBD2	TGCGCCAGCAGCCTAGCGGGAGAGTTCGGCAATGAGCAGTTCTTC	CASSLAGEFGNEQFF
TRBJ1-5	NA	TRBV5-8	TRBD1	TGTGCCAGCAGCTTGGGTGGACAGGGAAGGCAGCCCCAGCATTTT	CASSLGGQGRQPQHF